These 4 T cell receptor beta chains share one sample of origin, sequenced in a study of cytomegalovirus exposure and HLA in healthy donors. Vbeta (60) and Jbeta (13) primers were used in the PCR. Clones were read by immunoSEQ multiplex PCR, and TCRdb kept only the in-frame ones, dropping some. Seen here are approximately 220,000 clones, 75% to 80% observed once, and the top ten hold approximately 1.8%. The source material was PBMCs. The source is a male donor in good health and CMV-seronegative.

The V call is TRBV29-1, the J call TRBJ2-7; D possibly corresponds to TRBD2 (6 bases). Trimming took 7 bases from V and 5 from J, leaving 21 bases between them. The CDR3 is 14 residues long. Germline V gene sequence: CDR1 SQVTM, CDR2 ANQGSEA. CDR3 nucleotides: TGCAGCGCCCTGAAGGGGAGTTCGGGGGACGAGCAGTACTTC. Its protein product is CSALKGSSGDEQYF.

The chain links TRBV27 to TRBJ2-3, with no clear D. Per germline, CDR1 MNHEY and CDR2 SMNVEV (reference sequence). Trimming pared 2 bases from V and 2 bases from J, leaving 5 bases between. This CDR3 region has 13 residues. The CDR3 DNA is TGTGCCAGCAGTTTAATAGTCACAGATACGCAGTATTTT. Residues: CASSLIVTDTQYF.

The chain recombines TRBV5-4 with TRBJ2-5, with TRBD1 identical over 8 bases. CDR1 SGHNT and CDR2 YYREEE come from the germline V gene (reference sequence). The CDR3 is 15 amino acids. Trimming removed 0 bases from V and 5 bases from J; junction bases left unmatched: 6. Here the CDR3 reads CASSLASTGGETQYF. CDR3 nucleotide sequence: TGTGCCAGCAGCTTGGCCTCTACAGGGGGGGAGACCCAGTACTTC.

The chain couples TRBV4-3 to TRBJ2-7, with TRBD2 identical over 11 bases. In germline, CDR1 is LGHNA, CDR2 YSLEER. CDR3 length: 15 residues. Trimming removed 5 bases from V and 4 bases from J; junction bases left unmatched: 7. The CDR3 DNA follows: TGCGCCAGCAGCTTCGGACTAGCGGGCATATACGAGCAGTACTTC. Translated: CASSFGLAGIYEQYF.